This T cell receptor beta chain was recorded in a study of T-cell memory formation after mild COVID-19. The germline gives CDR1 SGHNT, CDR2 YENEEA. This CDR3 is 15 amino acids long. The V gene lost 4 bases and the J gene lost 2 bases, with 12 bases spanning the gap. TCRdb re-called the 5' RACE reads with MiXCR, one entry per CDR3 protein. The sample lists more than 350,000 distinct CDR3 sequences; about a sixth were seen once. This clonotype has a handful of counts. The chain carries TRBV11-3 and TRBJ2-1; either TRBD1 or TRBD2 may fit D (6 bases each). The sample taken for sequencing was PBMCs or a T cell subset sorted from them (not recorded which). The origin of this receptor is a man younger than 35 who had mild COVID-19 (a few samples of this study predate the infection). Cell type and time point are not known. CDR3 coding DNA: TGTGCCAGCAGCTCAGGGGACTCCCCCTACAATGAGCAGTTCTTC. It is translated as CASSSGDSPYNEQFF.